This T cell receptor beta chain was sequenced during a study of shared clonotypes between healthy human individuals. Findings and limits, study-wide: The study sampled only blood, and tissue repertoires likely differ.

Germline assignment: CDR1 MDHEN and CDR2 SYDVKM. This CDR3 is built from 13 residues. V was pared by 3 bases and J by 6 bases, with 11 bases between. As defined, naive CD8 cells were CD45RO-negative and positively selected for CCR7, with terminally differentiated effector memory CD45RA+ cells excluded. The donors were all Caucasian adults (living in Nashville, Tennessee). Only one count was recorded for this clone. Its antigen is not known. Some clones are missing from TCRdb's copy, which holds only in-frame ones; the method was immunoSEQ multiplex PCR. The sample consists of about 680,000 clones, 92% of them appearing once.

This TCR was sampled from a man between 25 and 39 years old in good health. The rearrangement uses TRBV28 and TRBJ1-2, with unresolved D. The sample consisted of naive CD8+ T cells sorted from blood. CDR3 DNA sequence: TGTGCCAGCAGTTTGCTGGGCCTGGATGGCTACACCTTC. Its translation: CASSLLGLDGYTF.